The rows below give T cell receptor beta chains drawn from one sample of a study of cytomegalovirus exposure and HLA in healthy donors. Clones were read by immunoSEQ multiplex PCR, and TCRdb kept only the in-frame ones, dropping some. The specimen's table records 60,000 to 85,000 clones. Sequencing was done on a sample of PBMCs. These receptors were obtained from a man in his forties or fifties in good health and CMV-seropositive. The conserved cysteine and the conserved F or W are not part of the CDR3 here.

>TRBV19
ASSIEGGRALSAGELF
>TRBV28
ASSLGANYGYT
>TRBV7-9
ASSKVGGPGEAF
>TRBV5-1
ASSLATGGWTGELF
>TRBV15
ATSRAFTGNRNEQY
>TRBV6-6
ASSTQETQY
>TRBV7-9
ASSEGPPGSPLH
>TRBV28
ASSWGTSGGPGQF
>TRBV18
ASSPVSGVTDTQY
>TRBV5-1
ASSSLTGYYGYT
>TRBV19
ASSIPLQESSYNEQF
>TRBV29-1
SVSQGNQPQH
>TRBV29-1
SVEPSRAGAPGEQY
>TRBV11-2
ASSPGTSSYGYT
>TRBV19
ASNQGSLNTDTQY
>TRBV27
ASSPLGGGLAGNYEQY
>TRBV27
ASSLSGDNDQPQH
>TRBV29-1
SAGKGYEQY
>TRBV27
ASRWSKKTQY
>TRBV29-1
SVDVGAGETQY
>TRBV29-1
SVDTPGQGYEQY
>TRBV7-9
ASTGQEYYGYT
>TRBV4-2
ASSQDPGLPNTEAF
>TRBV7-2
ASSLSGGMNTEAF
>TRBV11-2
ASSPRTGAYYGYT
>TRBV27
ATKTGRLSTNEKLF
>TRBV18
ASSPQGGKDWDTQY
>TRBV10-3
AISGTGATTGANVLT
>TRBV19
ASRPDRGQGYT
>TRBV11-2
ASSLELLSDEQF
>TRBV11-2
ASSSRELVTDTQY
>TRBV6-1
ASSASWGQPQH
>TRBV6-6
ASRQGARTEAF
>TRBV2
ASSEGSRGSPKGRQPQH
>TRBV7-3
ASSLTLFDTQY
>TRBV7-9
ASSFQGNTEAF
>TRBV6-5
ASSSGSSPYEQY
>TRBV5-6
ASSSDSGSGKQF
>TRBV7-9
ASSSSWGTSGKQETQY